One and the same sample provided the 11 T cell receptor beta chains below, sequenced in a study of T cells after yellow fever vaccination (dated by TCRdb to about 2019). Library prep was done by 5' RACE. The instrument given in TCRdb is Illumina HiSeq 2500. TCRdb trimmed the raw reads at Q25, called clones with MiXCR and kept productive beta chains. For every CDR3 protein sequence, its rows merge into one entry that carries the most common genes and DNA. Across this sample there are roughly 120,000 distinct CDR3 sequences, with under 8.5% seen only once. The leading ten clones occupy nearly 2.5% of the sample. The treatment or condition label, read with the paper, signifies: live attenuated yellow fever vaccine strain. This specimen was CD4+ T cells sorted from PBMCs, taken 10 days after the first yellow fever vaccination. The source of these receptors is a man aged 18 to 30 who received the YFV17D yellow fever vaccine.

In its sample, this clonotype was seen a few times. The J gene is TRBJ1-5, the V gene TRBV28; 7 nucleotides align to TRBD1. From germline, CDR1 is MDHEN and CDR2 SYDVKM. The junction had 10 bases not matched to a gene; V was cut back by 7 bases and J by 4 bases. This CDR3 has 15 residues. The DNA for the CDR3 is TGTGCCAGCATTGGAAGGACAGGAGTTAATCAGCCCCAGCATTTT. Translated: CASIGRTGVNQPQHF.

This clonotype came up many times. The CDR3 bases are TGTGCCAGCAGCCAAGAACAGGACAATCAGCCCCAGCATTTT. Its translation: CASSQEQDNQPQHF. The chain carries TRBV4-2 and TRBJ1-5; D possibly corresponds to TRBD1 (5 bases). Germline V gene lookup returns CDR1 LGHNA and CDR2 YNFKEQ. The CDR3 loop spans 14 amino acids. V gave up 0 bases and J gave up 3 bases, with 6 bases separating them.

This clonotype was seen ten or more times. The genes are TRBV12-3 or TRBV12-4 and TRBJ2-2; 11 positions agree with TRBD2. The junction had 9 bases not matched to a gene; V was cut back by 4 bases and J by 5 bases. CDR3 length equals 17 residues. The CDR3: CASSWASGGQITGELFF. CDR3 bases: TGTGCCAGCAGTTGGGCTAGCGGGGGGCAAATAACCGGGGAGCTGTTTTTT.

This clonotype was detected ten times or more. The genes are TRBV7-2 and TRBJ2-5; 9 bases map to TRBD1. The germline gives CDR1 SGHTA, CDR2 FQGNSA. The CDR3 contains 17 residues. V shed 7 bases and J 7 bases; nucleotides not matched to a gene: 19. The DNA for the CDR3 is TGTGCCAGCAATTCTATCCTTCTCAACAGGGGGCTCGGGACCCAGTACTTC. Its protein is CASNSILLNRGLGTQYF. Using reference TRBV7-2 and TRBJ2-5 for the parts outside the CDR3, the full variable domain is GAGVSQSPSNKVTEKGKDVELRCDPISGHTALYWYRQSLGQGLEFLIYFQGNSAPDKSGLPSDRFSAERTGGSVSTLTIQRTQQEDSAVYLCASNSILLNRGLGTQYFGPGTRLLVL.

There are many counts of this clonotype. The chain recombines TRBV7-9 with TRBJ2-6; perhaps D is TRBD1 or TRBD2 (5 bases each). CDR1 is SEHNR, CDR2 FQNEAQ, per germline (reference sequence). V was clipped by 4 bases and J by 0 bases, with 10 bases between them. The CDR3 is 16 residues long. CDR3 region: CASSSGRTSGANVLTF. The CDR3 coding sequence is TGTGCCAGCAGCTCGGGACGGACCTCTGGGGCCAACGTCCTGACTTTC.

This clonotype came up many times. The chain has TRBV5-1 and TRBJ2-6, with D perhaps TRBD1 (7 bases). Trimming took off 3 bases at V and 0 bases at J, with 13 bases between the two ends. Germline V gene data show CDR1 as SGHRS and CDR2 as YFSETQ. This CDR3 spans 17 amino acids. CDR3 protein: CASSWGRGDSGANVLTF. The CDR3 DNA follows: TGCGCCAGCAGCTGGGGCAGGGGGGACTCTGGGGCCAACGTCCTGACTTTC. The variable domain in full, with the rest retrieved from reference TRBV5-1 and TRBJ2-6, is KAGVTQTPRYLIKTRGQQVTLSCSPISGHRSVSWYQQTPGQGLQFLFEYFSETQRNKGNFPGRFSGRQFSNSRSEMNVSTLELGDSALYLCASSWGRGDSGANVLTFGAGSRLTVL.

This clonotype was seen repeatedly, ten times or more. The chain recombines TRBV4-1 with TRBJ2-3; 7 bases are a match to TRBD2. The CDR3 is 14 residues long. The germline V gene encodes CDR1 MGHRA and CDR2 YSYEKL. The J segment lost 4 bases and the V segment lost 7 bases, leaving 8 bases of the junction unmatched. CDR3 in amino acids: CASTVPGGSDTQYF. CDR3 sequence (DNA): TGCGCCAGCACGGTCCCGGGAGGCTCAGATACGCAGTATTTT.

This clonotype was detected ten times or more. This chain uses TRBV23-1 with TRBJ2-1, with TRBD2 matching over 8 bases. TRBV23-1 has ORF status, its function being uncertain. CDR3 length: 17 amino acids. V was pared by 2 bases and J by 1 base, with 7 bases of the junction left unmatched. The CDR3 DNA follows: TGCGCCAGCAGTCAACCGCTGGCGGGGGGTTCCTACAATGAGCAGTTCTTC. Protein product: CASSQPLAGGSYNEQFF.

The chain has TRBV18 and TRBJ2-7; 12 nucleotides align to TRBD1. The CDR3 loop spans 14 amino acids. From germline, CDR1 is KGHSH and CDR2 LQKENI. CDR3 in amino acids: CDGSPGTGGHEQYF. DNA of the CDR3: TGTGACGGCTCACCAGGGACAGGGGGCCACGAGCAGTACTTC. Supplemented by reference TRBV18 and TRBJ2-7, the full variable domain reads NAGVMQNPRHLVRRRGQEARLRCSPMKGHSHVYWYRQLPEEGLKFMVYLQKENIIDESGMPKERFSAEFPKEGPSILRIQQVVRGDSAAYFCDGSPGTGGHEQYFGPGTRLTVT.

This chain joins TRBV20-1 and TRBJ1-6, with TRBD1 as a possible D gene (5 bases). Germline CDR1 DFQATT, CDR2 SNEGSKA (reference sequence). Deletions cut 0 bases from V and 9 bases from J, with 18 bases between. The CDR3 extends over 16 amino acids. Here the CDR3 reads CSARDPRRQGGSPLHF. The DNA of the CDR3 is TGCAGTGCTAGAGATCCTCGACGGCAGGGCGGTTCACCCCTCCACTTT.

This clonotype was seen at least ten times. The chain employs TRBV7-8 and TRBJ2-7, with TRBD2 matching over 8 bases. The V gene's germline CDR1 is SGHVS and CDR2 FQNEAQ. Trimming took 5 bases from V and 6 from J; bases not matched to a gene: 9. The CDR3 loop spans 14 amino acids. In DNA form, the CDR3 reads TGTGCCAGCAGCCCCCGGGGGGGTTCTAGCGAGCAGTACGTC. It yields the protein CASSPRGGSSEQYV.